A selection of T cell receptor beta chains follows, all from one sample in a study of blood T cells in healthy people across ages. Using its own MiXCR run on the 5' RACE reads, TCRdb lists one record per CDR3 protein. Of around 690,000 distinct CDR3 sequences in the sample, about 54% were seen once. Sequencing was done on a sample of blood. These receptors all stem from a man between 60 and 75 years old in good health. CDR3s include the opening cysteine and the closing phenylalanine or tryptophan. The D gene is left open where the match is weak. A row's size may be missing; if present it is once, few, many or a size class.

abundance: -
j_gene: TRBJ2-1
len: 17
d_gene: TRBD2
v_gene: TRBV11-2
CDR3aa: CASSLGAGTRSHNEQFF
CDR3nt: TGTGCCAGCAGCTTAGGGGCGGGGACTAGATCCCACAATGAGCAGTTCTTC

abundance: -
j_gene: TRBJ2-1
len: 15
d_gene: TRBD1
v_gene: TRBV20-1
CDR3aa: CSAKGGDRGYNEQFF
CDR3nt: TGCAGTGCCAAAGGAGGGGACAGGGGCTACAATGAGCAGTTCTTC

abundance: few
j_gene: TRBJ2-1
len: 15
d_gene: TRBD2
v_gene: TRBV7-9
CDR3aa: CASSLSSGGKNEQFF
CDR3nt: TGTGCCAGCAGCTTATCTAGCGGGGGAAAAAATGAGCAGTTCTTC

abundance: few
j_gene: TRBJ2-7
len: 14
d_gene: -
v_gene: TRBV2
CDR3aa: CASSDGHISYEQYF
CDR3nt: TGTGCCAGCAGTGATGGTCACATCTCCTACGAGCAGTACTTC

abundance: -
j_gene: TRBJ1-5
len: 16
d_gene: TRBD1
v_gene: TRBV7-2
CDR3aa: CASSLGTAYSNQPQHF
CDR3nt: TGTGCCAGCAGCTTGGGGACAGCTTATAGCAATCAGCCCCAGCATTTT

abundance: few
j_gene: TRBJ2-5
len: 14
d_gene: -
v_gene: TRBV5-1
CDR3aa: CASSPSTEGETQYF
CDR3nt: TGCGCCAGCAGCCCTTCGACAGAGGGTGAGACCCAGTACTTC

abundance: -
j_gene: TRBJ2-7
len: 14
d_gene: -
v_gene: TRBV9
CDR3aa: CASSVGTSVHEQYF
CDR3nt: TGTGCCAGCAGCGTAGGGACAAGCGTTCACGAGCAGTACTTC

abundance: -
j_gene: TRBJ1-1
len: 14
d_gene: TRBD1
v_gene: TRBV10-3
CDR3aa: CAIRGTGGITEAFF
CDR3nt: TGTGCCATCAGGGGGACAGGGGGCATCACTGAAGCTTTCTTT

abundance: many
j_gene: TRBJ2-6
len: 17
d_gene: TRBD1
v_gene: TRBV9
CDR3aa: CASSFRDSVSGANVLTF
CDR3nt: TGTGCCAGCAGCTTCCGGGACAGTGTCTCTGGGGCCAACGTCCTGACTTTC

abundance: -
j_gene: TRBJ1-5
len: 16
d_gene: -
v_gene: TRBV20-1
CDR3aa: CSASAVQGAVWQPQHF
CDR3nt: TGCAGTGCTAGTGCAGTCCAAGGGGCGGTGTGGCAGCCCCAGCATTTT

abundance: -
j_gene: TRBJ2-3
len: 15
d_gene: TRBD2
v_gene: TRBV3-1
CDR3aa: CASRETSGDTDTQYF
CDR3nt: TGTGCCAGCAGGGAGACTAGCGGGGACACAGATACGCAGTATTTT

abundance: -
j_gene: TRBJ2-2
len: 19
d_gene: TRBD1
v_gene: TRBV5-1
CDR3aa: CASSRKSGTATANTGELFF
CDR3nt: TGCGCCAGCAGCCGGAAGTCCGGGACAGCCACAGCGAACACCGGGGAGCTGTTTTTT

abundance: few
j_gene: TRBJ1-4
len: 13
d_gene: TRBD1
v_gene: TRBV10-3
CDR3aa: CATQGASNEKLFF
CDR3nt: TGTGCCACTCAGGGGGCGAGTAATGAAAAACTGTTTTTT

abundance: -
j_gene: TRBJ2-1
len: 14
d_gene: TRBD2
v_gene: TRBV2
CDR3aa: CASSDTAGYNEQFF
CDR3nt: TGTGCCAGCAGTGACACAGCGGGGTACAATGAGCAGTTCTTC

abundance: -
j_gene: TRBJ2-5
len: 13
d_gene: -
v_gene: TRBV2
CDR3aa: CAGSEGPEETQYF
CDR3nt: TGTGCCGGCAGTGAAGGGCCTGAGGAGACCCAGTACTTC

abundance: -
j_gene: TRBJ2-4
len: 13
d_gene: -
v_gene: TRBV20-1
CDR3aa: CSASKIWQNIQYF
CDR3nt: TGCAGTGCTTCTAAAATTTGGCAGAACATTCAGTACTTC

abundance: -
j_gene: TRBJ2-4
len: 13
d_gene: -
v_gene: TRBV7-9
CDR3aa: CASSTYRAGEQYF
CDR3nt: TGTGCCAGCAGTACCTACAGGGCTGGAGAGCAGTACTTC

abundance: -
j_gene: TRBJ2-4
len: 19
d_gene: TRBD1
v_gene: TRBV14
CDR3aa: CASSRTGTGNVLAKNIQYF
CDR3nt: TGTGCCAGCAGCCGCACCGGGACAGGGAATGTACTAGCCAAAAACATTCAGTACTTC

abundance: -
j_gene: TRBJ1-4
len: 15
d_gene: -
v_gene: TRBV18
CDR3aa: CASSPLSLNEGKLFF
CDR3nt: TGTGCCAGCTCACCATTGTCCCTTAATGAGGGAAAACTGTTTTTT

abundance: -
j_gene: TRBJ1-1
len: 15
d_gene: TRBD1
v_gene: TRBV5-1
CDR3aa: CASSWSGTANTEAFF
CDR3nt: TGCGCCAGCAGCTGGAGCGGGACAGCGAACACTGAAGCTTTCTTT

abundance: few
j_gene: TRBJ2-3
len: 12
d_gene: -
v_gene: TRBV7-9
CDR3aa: CASSFYPDTQYF
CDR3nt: TGTGCCAGCAGCTTTTATCCAGATACGCAGTATTTT

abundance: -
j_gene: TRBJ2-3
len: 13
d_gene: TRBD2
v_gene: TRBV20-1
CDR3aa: CSVSGEPLDTQYF
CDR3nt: TGCAGTGTTAGCGGGGAGCCGCTCGATACGCAGTATTTT

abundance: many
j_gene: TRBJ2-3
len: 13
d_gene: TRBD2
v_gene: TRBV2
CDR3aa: CASTRDYTDTQYF
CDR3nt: TGTGCCAGCACCAGGGACTACACAGATACGCAGTATTTT

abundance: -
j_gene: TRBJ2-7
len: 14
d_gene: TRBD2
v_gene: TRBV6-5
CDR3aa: CASRSGGELHEQYF
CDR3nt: TGTGCCAGCAGAAGCGGGGGCGAACTACACGAGCAGTACTTC

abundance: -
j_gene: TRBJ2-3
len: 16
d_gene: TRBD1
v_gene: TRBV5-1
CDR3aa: CASSSGTGGWTDTQYF
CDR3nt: TGCGCCAGCAGCTCCGGGACAGGGGGTTGGACAGATACGCAGTATTTT

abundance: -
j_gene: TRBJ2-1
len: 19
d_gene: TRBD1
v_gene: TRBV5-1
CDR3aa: CASRLITGTGGVPYNEQFF
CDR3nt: TGCGCCAGCAGGCTAATCACCGGGACAGGGGGCGTACCCTACAATGAGCAGTTCTTC

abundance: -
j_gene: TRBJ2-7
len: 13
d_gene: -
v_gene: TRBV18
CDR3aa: CASSRQEAYEQYF
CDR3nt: TGTGCCAGCTCACGACAGGAGGCCTACGAGCAGTACTTC

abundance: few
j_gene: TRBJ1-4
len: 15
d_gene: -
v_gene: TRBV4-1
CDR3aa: CASSQGVSINEKLFF
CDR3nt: TGCGCCAGCAGCCAAGGAGTCAGCATTAATGAAAAACTGTTTTTT

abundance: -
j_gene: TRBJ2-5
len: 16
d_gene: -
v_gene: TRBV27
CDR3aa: CASSSEGHPGGETQYF
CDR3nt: TGTGCCAGCAGTTCCGAGGGGCACCCCGGGGGAGAGACCCAGTACTTC

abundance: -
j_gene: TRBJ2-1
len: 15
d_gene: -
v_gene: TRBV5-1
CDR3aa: CASNLRPSSYNEQFF
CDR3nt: TGCGCCAGCAACTTAAGACCGAGCTCCTACAATGAGCAGTTCTTC

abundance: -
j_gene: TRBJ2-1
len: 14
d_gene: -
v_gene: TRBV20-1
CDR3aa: CSGRVGRGTNEQFF
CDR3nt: TGCAGTGGACGGGTGGGCAGGGGAACCAATGAGCAGTTCTTC

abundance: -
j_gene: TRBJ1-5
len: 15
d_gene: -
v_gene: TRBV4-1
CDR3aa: CASSQTTGKYQPQHF
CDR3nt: TGCGCCAGCAGCCAAACTACAGGGAAGTATCAGCCCCAGCATTTT

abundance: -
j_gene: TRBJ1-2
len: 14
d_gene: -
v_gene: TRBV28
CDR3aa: CASSSPASNYGYTF
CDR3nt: TGTGCCAGCAGTTCACCAGCGAGTAACTATGGCTACACCTTC

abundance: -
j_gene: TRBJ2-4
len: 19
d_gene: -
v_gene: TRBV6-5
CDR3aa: CASSSLPFPNTLAKNIQYF
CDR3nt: TGTGCCAGCAGTTCCCTACCCTTTCCTAATACCCTAGCCAAAAACATTCAGTACTTC

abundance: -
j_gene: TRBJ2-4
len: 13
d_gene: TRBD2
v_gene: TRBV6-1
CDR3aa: CAGSASGENIQYF
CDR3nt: TGTGCCGGCAGCGCGAGCGGGGAAAACATTCAGTACTTT

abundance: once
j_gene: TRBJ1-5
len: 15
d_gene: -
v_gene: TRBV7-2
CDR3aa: CASSLAPTGNQPQHF
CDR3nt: TGTGCCAGCAGCTTAGCACCGACAGGCAATCAGCCCCAGCATTTT

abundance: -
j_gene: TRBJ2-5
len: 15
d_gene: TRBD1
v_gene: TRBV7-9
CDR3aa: CASSFLQGAGETQYF
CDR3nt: TGTGCCAGCAGCTTTCTACAGGGGGCCGGAGAGACCCAGTACTTC

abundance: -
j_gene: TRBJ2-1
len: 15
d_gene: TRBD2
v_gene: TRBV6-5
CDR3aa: CASSSRGGAHNEQFF
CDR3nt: TGTGCCAGCAGTTCACGCGGGGGGGCCCACAATGAGCAGTTCTTC

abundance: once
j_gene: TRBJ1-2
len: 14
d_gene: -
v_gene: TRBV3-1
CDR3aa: CASSRRDTRGFGTF
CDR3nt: TGTGCCAGCAGCCGTCGGGACACCAGAGGTTTCGGCACCTTC

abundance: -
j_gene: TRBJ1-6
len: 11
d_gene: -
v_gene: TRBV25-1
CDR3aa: CASRAGHFLHF
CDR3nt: TGTGCCAGCAGAGCGGGACATTTCCTCCACTTT

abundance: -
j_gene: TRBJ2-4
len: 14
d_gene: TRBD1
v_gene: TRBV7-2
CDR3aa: CASSSRDRGNIQYF
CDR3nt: TGTGCCAGCAGCTCTCGGGACAGGGGGAACATTCAGTACTTC